This T cell receptor (beta chain) emerged from a study of T cells after yellow fever vaccination. This clonotype was detected only a few times. CDR1 and CDR2 (germline): KGHDR, SFDVKD. CDR3 size: 14 residues. Between the trimmed V and J ends, which lost 4 bases and 4 bases, there was a span of 12 bases. Each CDR3 protein gets one entry after TCRdb re-called the 5' RACE reads with MiXCR. The sample has 500,000 to 650,000 distinct CDR3 sequences, around an eighth seen once. This TCR was recovered from a young man who received the YFV17D yellow fever vaccine. The sequencing used PBMCs, collected on the day of the yellow fever booster vaccination. The J gene is TRBJ1-2, the V gene TRBV24-1; maybe TRBD1 (6 bases). The CDR3 nucleotides are TGTGCCACCAGTGAAAGGACAGAGAGCTATGGCTACACCTTC. Amino acid sequence: CATSERTESYGYTF.